The T cell receptor beta chain described here comes from a study of cytotoxic CD8 clonotypes in ibrutinib-treated CLL. Broader study findings: Private clonotypes, not public ones, expanded at ibrutinib response.

The method was immunoSEQ multiplex PCR; TCRdb's version includes in-frame clones alone and lacks a portion of them. Here the sample spans fewer than 75,000 clones, approximately 71% being singletons. The V gene lost 4 bases and the J gene lost 5 bases, with 12 bases spanning the gap. Germline CDR1 reads MGHRA; CDR2 reads YSYEKL. The CDR3 contains 14 residues. Details on this clone: What it binds is unknown.

The receptor's source is a human donor with chronic lymphocytic leukemia. The sample consisted of PBMCs, taken after 12 months of ibrutinib treatment. This sequence joins TRBV4-1 and TRBJ2-1; no clear D. The DNA of the CDR3 is TGCGCCAGCAGCCCCCTACTGAAGGACAATGAGCAGTTCTTC. This encodes CASSPLLKDNEQFF.